This entry is about one T cell receptor (beta chain). Its antigen is unknown. Germline V gene lookup returns CDR1 SGHNT and CDR2 YYREEE (reference sequence). The CDR3 contains 12 residues. V gave up 3 bases and J gave up 3 bases, with 5 bases separating them. The record originates from a study of PD-1 blockade in classical Hodgkin lymphoma. At the level of the study: With a 2-week interval, patients received intravenous nivolumab at 3 mg/kg.

Here immunoSEQ multiplex PCR was the method, and the copy in TCRdb shows in-frame clones only, minus some. The profile covers around 65,000 clones, with 75% to 90% appearing a single time and about 15% taken by the ten largest. Study results and limitations: Newly diagnosed patients reportedly had lower baseline TCR diversity than healthy donors. Before treatment, complete responders showed about the same diversity as newly diagnosed patients.

Relapse after autologous stem cell transplantation occurred in every patient, and brentuximab vedotin exposure varied. Patients had relapsed/refractory classical Hodgkin lymphoma with complete response, partial response or progressive disease as best response. This receptor was taken from a human donor with classical Hodgkin lymphoma. The sample here was peripheral blood mononuclear cells (PBMCs), taken at baseline. This chain links TRBV5-4 with TRBJ2-3; D unresolved. CDR3 region: CASSYWTDTQYF. The CDR3 nucleotides read TGTGCCAGCAGCTACTGGACAGATACGCAGTATTTT.